These 32 T cell receptor beta chains came from one sample sequenced in a study of CD4 T cells in relation to SARS-CoV-2 and coronaviruses. Unexposed donor CD4+ T cells date from about 2011-2018, before the COVID-19 pandemic. After approximately ten days of culture, CD4+ T cells were isolated. Using immunoSEQ multiplex PCR, the repertoire was profiled, and TCRdb retains in-frame clones only, with some absent. The table lists around 25,000 clones, 70% to 80% of them singletons. No antigen is known for these receptors. The sequenced sample consisted of CD4+ T cells from PBMCs, cultured in vitro. These receptors all stem from a human donor in good health.

V gene TRBV5-1 combines with J gene TRBJ2-2; D might be TRBD2 (5 bases). Germline values: CDR1 SGHRS, CDR2 YFSETQ. The CDR3 has 16 residues. V was cut by 3 bases and J by 1 base, with 13 bases left in between. The CDR3 DNA reads as TGCGCCAGCAGCTCCACCTACGGGAAGAACACCGGGGAGCTGTTTTTT. Translating it yields CASSSTYGKNTGELFF.

The genes are TRBV5-1 and TRBJ2-7; 7 bases are a match to TRBD1. V trimming: 4 bases; J trimming: 5 bases; junction bases outside the gene matches: 6. CDR1 and CDR2 (germline): SGHRS, YFSETQ. The CDR3 runs to 13 residues. The CDR3: CASSPGQAHEQYF. The DNA for the CDR3 is TGCGCCAGCAGCCCCGGACAGGCGCACGAGCAGTACTTC.

This clone was seen a few times. The chain links TRBV7-6 to TRBJ1-5; 7 bases fit TRBD1. Trimming took 7 bases from V and 9 from J; bases not matched to a gene: 15. CDR1 and CDR2 from the germline V gene are SGHVS and FNYEAQ. There are 15 residues in the CDR3. The CDR3 loop reads CASKPFPSNRGPQHF. CDR3 DNA: TGTGCCAGCAAGCCCTTCCCGTCGAACAGGGGGCCCCAGCATTTT.

This CDR3 reads CASSSGGRGPSYEQYF. CDR3 sequence (DNA): TGTGCCAGCAGCTCTGGGGGGCGGGGGCCCTCCTACGAGCAGTACTTC. J is TRBJ2-7 and V is TRBV11-1, with D perhaps TRBD2 (7 bases). Trimming took off 4 bases at V and 0 bases at J, with 16 bases between the two ends. CDR1 and CDR2 from the germline V gene are SGHAT and FQDESV (reference sequence). There are 16 residues in the CDR3.

This sequence joins TRBV27 and TRBJ2-6; a weak D match, TRBD2 (6 bases). The CDR3 runs to 16 residues. Per the germline V gene, CDR1 is MNHEY and CDR2 is SMNVEV (reference sequence). Trimming took 3 bases from V and 0 from J, leaving 9 bases between them. The CDR3 loop is CASSFGGLSGANVLTF. CDR3 DNA: TGTGCCAGCAGTTTCGGGGGTCTCTCTGGGGCCAACGTCCTGACTTTC. Combining the CDR3 with reference TRBV27 and TRBJ2-6 gives the whole variable domain EAQVTQNPRYLITVTGKKLTVTCSQNMNHEYMSWYRQDPGLGLRQIYYSMNVEVTDKGDVPEGYKVSRKEKRNFPLILESPSPNQTSLYFCASSFGGLSGANVLTFGAGSRLTVL.

This clone occurred a few times. This chain joins TRBV7-9 and TRBJ1-6, with D unresolved. The CDR3 consists of 14 residues. Trimming cost V 4 bases and J 9 bases, with 13 bases left between them. The germline gives CDR1 SEHNR, CDR2 FQNEAQ (reference sequence). The CDR3 reads CASSSGMLLSPLHF. CDR3 bases: TGTGCCAGCAGCTCCGGGATGCTACTTTCACCCCTCCACTTT.

The rearrangement joins TRBV7-9 to TRBJ2-5; D unresolved. The germline CDR1 and CDR2 sequences are SEHNR and FQNEAQ (reference sequence). The V end lost 3 bases, the J end lost 4 bases, and 9 bases lay between the germline ends. The CDR3 loop spans 13 amino acids. CDR3 sequence: CASSFLGPETQYF. CDR3 in DNA: TGTGCCAGCAGCTTTCTAGGGCCAGAGACCCAGTACTTC.

This sequence joins TRBV4-3 and TRBJ1-1; D might be TRBD1 (5 bases). The CDR3 consists of 16 residues. CDR1 LGHNA and CDR2 YSLEER come from the germline V gene. The V end lost 1 base, the J end lost 1 base, and 13 bases lay between the germline ends. The CDR3 reads CASSQGGVRGNTEAFF. Written as DNA, the CDR3 is TGCGCCAGCAGCCAAGGAGGGGTCCGAGGGAACACTGAAGCTTTCTTT.

The rearrangement links TRBV10-3 to TRBJ1-4, with D perhaps matching TRBD1 (6 bases). The CDR3 is 14 amino acids. The germline V and J ends were trimmed by 7 bases and 6 bases, with 15 bases remaining between them. In germline, CDR1 is ENHRY, CDR2 SYGVKD. The CDR3 loop is CAIKGGTADEKLFF. CDR3 coding DNA: TGTGCCATCAAAGGGGGGACGGCGGATGAAAAACTGTTTTTT.

The V and J genes are TRBV6-4 and TRBJ1-1, with D tentatively TRBD1 (5 bases). The CDR3 spans 13 residues. V lost 3 bases and J lost 4, with 9 bases in between. CDR1 is MRHNA, CDR2 SNTAGT, per germline. The CDR3 here is CASSEQGGTEAFF. The CDR3 DNA reads TGTGCCAGCAGTGAGCAGGGTGGCACTGAAGCTTTCTTT.

The rearrangement uses TRBV27 and TRBJ2-7, with 12 positions matching TRBD1. With V trimmed by 0 bases and J by 1 base, 10 bases remained unmatched. Germline V gene lookup returns CDR1 MNHEY and CDR2 SMNVEV (reference sequence). CDR3 length: 19 amino acids. CDR3 coding DNA: TGTGCCAGCAGTTTATCGGGGACAGGGGGCAAAAGGCAATCCTACGAGCAGTACTTC. Amino acids: CASSLSGTGGKRQSYEQYF.

This chain links TRBV19 with TRBJ1-1, with 8 bases identical to TRBD1. CDR3 length: 14 amino acids. V shed 5 bases and J 5 bases; nucleotides not matched to a gene: 7. The V gene's germline CDR1 is LNHDA and CDR2 SQIVND (reference sequence). The CDR3 reads CASSPTGARTEAFF. As DNA, the CDR3 is TGTGCCAGTAGTCCGACAGGGGCGCGAACTGAAGCTTTCTTT.

J is TRBJ1-6 and V is TRBV25-1; D is ambiguous. CDR1 and CDR2 from the germline V gene are MGHDK and SYGVNS. This CDR3 spans 16 amino acids. The V end was cut by 0 bases, the J end by 0 bases, with 6 bases between. The CDR3, as DNA: TGTGCCAGCAGTGAATATGGCAGCTCCTATAATTCACCCCTCCACTTT. Its translation: CASSEYGSSYNSPLHF.

V gene TRBV27 combines with J gene TRBJ2-5; 11 bases line up with TRBD2. Germline V gene data show CDR1 as MNHEY and CDR2 as SMNVEV (reference sequence). The CDR3 runs to 14 residues. Losses at the gene ends were 5 bases for V and 5 bases for J; bases not matched to a gene: 4. The CDR3 reads CASSVLAGAETQYF. In DNA form, the CDR3 reads TGTGCCAGCAGTGTACTAGCGGGAGCGGAGACCCAGTACTTC.

This chain joins TRBV7-2 and TRBJ2-5; perhaps TRBD2 as D (5 bases). The CDR3 has 14 amino acids. The germline V gene has CDR1 SGHTA and CDR2 FQGNSA. V was trimmed by 5 bases and J by 0 bases, leaving 10 bases between them. This CDR3 is CASSLSGYQETQYF. The CDR3 bases are TGTGCCAGCAGCCTATCGGGGTACCAAGAGACCCAGTACTTC.

The CDR3 loop is CAWSVGLAGNEQFF. Written as DNA, the CDR3 is TGTGCCTGGAGTGTGGGGCTAGCGGGCAATGAGCAGTTCTTC. The chain uses TRBV30 and TRBJ2-1; 8 positions match TRBD2. V was clipped by 0 bases and J by 6 bases; unmatched bases: 4. The germline V gene encodes CDR1 GTSNPN and CDR2 SVGIG (reference sequence). The CDR3 totals 14 residues. Based on the CDR3 plus reference TRBV30 and TRBJ2-1, the full variable domain is SQTIHQWPATLVQPVGSPLSLECTVEGTSNPNLYWYRQAAGRGLQLLFYSVGIGQISSEVPQNLSASRPQDRQFILSSKKLLLSDSGFYLCAWSVGLAGNEQFFGPGTRLTVL.

This clone was counted once. The rearrangement joins TRBV6-5 to TRBJ2-1; 10 nucleotides agree with TRBD2. This CDR3 spans 15 amino acids. Unmatched junction bases numbered 10, after V lost 6 bases and J lost 8 bases. Looked up from germline, CDR1 is MNHEY and CDR2 is SVGAGI. CDR3 protein: CASRSGRAGFDEQFF. CDR3 bases: TGTGCCAGCAGGAGCGGGAGGGCCGGTTTCGATGAGCAGTTCTTC.

This rearrangement joins TRBV4-2 to TRBJ2-4, with D possibly being TRBD1 (6 bases). With 1 base removed from V and 0 bases from J, the gap between germline ends came to 7 bases. Germline CDR1 is LGHNA and CDR2 is YNFKEQ. There are 15 residues in the CDR3. In DNA, the CDR3 is TGTGCCAGCAGCCAAGCACAGGGAGCCAAAAACATTCAGTACTTC. It codes for CASSQAQGAKNIQYF.

This rearrangement joins TRBV7-3 to TRBJ2-7; D may be TRBD1 (6 bases). The CDR3 has 15 residues. Trimming pared 3 bases from V and 7 bases from J, leaving 19 bases between. CDR1 is SGHTA, CDR2 FQGTGA, per germline. The CDR3 DNA reads as TGTGCCAGCAGCTTTCAGGACAGCCCGCTGGGGGAGCAGTACTTC. It is translated as CASSFQDSPLGEQYF.

This clone has a single count. The rearrangement joins TRBV6-5 to TRBJ2-2; weak D call: TRBD2 (5 bases). Per the germline V gene, CDR1 is MNHEY and CDR2 is SVGAGI. Between the trimmed V and J ends, which lost 6 bases and 8 bases, there was a span of 19 bases. The CDR3 totals 15 residues. In nucleotides, the CDR3 is TGTGCCAGCAGGTCCGCGGCGTCGGGATCTGGGGAGCTGTTTTTT. This gives the protein CASRSAASGSGELFF.

This chain connects TRBV6-6 to TRBJ2-1; TRBD2 agrees at 10 bases. The CDR3 consists of 14 residues. Trimming cost V 5 bases and J 5 bases; bases outside gene matches: 3. Looked up from germline, CDR1 is MNHNY and CDR2 is SVGAGI (reference sequence). The CDR3 nucleotides are TGTGCCAGCAGTCGACTAGCGGGTAACAATGAGCAGTTCTTC. Its translation: CASSRLAGNNEQFF.

This sequence joins TRBV6-5 and TRBJ1-2; D gene uncertain. V shed 8 bases and J shed 8 bases, with 15 bases lying between them. CDR1 and CDR2 from the germline V gene are MNHEY and SVGAGI. The CDR3 length is 12 residues. DNA for the CDR3: TGTGCCAGCGGGGAGCTCAGGAGCGGCTACACCTTC. This sequence encodes CASGELRSGYTF.

This clone appeared a few times. This chain links TRBV5-1 with TRBJ2-7; TRBD2 matches 11 bases. The V segment lost 3 bases and the J segment 2 bases; nucleotides outside the gene matches: 1. The CDR3 extends over 14 amino acids. Germline V gene sequence: CDR1 SGHRS, CDR2 YFSETQ. In DNA form, the CDR3 reads TGCGCCAGCAGCTCGGGACTAGCGGCCTACGAGCAGTACTTC. It is translated as CASSSGLAAYEQYF.

V is TRBV11-3 and J is TRBJ2-1, with 8 nucleotides matching TRBD1. The V gene end was trimmed by 5 bases and the J gene end by 8 bases; junction bases not matched to a gene: 11. The CDR3 contains 15 residues. Germline loops: CDR1 SGHNT, CDR2 YENEEA. CDR3 coding DNA: TGTGCCAGCAGCCGGGGGCAGGGGGCGATTGATGAGCAGTTCTTC. Amino acids: CASSRGQGAIDEQFF.

This clone was picked up one time. The CDR3 loop reads CASSPRGARGEQYF. The CDR3 DNA follows: TGTGCCAGCAGCCCAAGAGGGGCCCGAGGCGAGCAGTACTTC. J is TRBJ2-7 and V is TRBV9; tentatively, D is TRBD1 or TRBD2 (5 bases each). Germline V gene sequence: CDR1 SGDLS, CDR2 YYNGEE. This CDR3 has 14 residues. V lost 4 bases and J 6 bases, leaving 17 bases between the germline ends.

In its sample, this clone was seen a few times. The chain uses TRBV7-2 and TRBJ1-2, with D perhaps TRBD1 (5 bases). CDR1 and CDR2 (germline): SGHTA, FQGNSA. The V and J ends lost 0 bases and 10 bases respectively, with 12 bases between them. The CDR3 runs to 13 residues. This chain's CDR3 is CASSLARAGDYTF. CDR3 nucleotides: TGTGCCAGCAGCTTAGCCAGGGCTGGTGACTACACCTTC.

V gene TRBV12-3 or TRBV12-4 combines with J gene TRBJ2-7; TRBD2 is a possible D gene (7 bases). The CDR3 runs 13 residues. The V and J ends lost 8 bases and 2 bases respectively, with 13 bases between them. The CDR3: CASSRGRTYEQYF. The CDR3 bases are TGTGCCAGCTCGCGGGGGCGGACCTACGAGCAGTACTTC.

The rearrangement links TRBV7-9 to TRBJ2-2; the match to TRBD1 covers 10 bases. The CDR3 covers 15 residues. Trimming took 6 bases from V and 8 from J; bases not matched to a gene: 9. Germline V gene sequence: CDR1 SEHNR, CDR2 FQNEAQ (reference sequence). The CDR3 sequence: CASRTGTGVWGELFF. The CDR3 DNA sequence: TGTGCCAGCAGAACCGGGACAGGGGTCTGGGGGGAGCTGTTTTTT.

Written as DNA, the CDR3 is TGTGCCAGCAGCTCCCGGACGAGGAGCACTGAAGCTTTCTTT. As protein: CASSSRTRSTEAFF. The rearrangement joins TRBV5-8 to TRBJ1-1; no clear D gene. CDR3 length equals 14 residues. The germline gives CDR1 SGHTS, CDR2 YDEGEE. Trimming left V 3 bases short and J 4 bases short, with 13 bases between.

The chain employs TRBV4-3 and TRBJ2-3; 9 bases line up with TRBD2. V shed 4 bases, J shed 4 bases, and the junction held 12 bases outside the gene matches. Germline V gene sequence: CDR1 LGHNA, CDR2 YSLEER. This CDR3 has 17 residues. The CDR3 DNA is TGCGCCAGCAGCCGGTCGCTTGCGGGAGGGGGGGCAGATACGCAGTATTTT. It encodes CASSRSLAGGGADTQYF.

Points on this clone: One end of the junction is discordant with germline, which a read error may explain. The genes are TRBV7-2 and TRBJ2-7; the match to TRBD2 covers 9 bases. The CDR3 spans 15 residues. Germline CDR1 SGHTA, CDR2 FQGNSA. CDR3 region: CASSLAGTGSYEQYF. Here the CDR3 DNA reads TGTGCCAGCAGCCTAGCGGGAACCGGGTCCTACGAGCAGTACTTC.

This clone was detected once. The rearrangement joins TRBV4-1 to TRBJ2-3; 7 bases line up with TRBD2. CDR1 is MGHRA and CDR2 is YSYEKL in the germline V gene. CDR3 length: 15 residues. The V segment lost 4 bases and the J segment 1 base; nucleotides outside the gene matches: 5. The CDR3 here is CASSRTSLGTDTQYF. The CDR3 DNA reads as TGCGCCAGCAGCCGGACTAGTCTCGGCACAGATACGCAGTATTTT.